A single sample is the source of the 18 T cell receptor beta chains below, sequenced in a study of blood T cell repertoires in COVID-19. The assay was immunoSEQ multiplex PCR, and TCRdb's table has in-frame clones only and misses some. The sample carries over 450,000 clones, approximately 92% recorded once. The sample comprised peripheral blood. The receptors stem from a young man with COVID-19, enrolled during active disease.

The chain joins TRBV27 to TRBJ1-2; the match to TRBD1 covers 10 bases. Germline CDR1 MNHEY, CDR2 SMNVEV (reference sequence). The CDR3 consists of 14 residues. With 6 bases clipped from V and 8 bases from J, the junction kept 9 bases outside the gene matches. The CDR3 sequence: CASSTGQGTGGYTF. The CDR3, as DNA: TGTGCCAGCAGCACGGGACAGGGGACAGGAGGCTACACCTTC.

The rearrangement links TRBV15 to TRBJ1-2, with D maybe TRBD1 (5 bases). Per the germline V gene, CDR1 is LNHNV and CDR2 is YYDKDF (reference sequence). The CDR3 consists of 15 residues. V lost 0 bases, J lost 3 bases, and 11 bases lay in between. CDR3 DNA: TGTGCCACCAGCAGAGATATGCAGGGATACTATGGCTACACCTTC. It is translated as CATSRDMQGYYGYTF.

This clone is a singleton in its sample. The chain is built from TRBV7-9 and TRBJ2-7, with 9 nucleotides matching TRBD2. This CDR3 comprises 18 residues. V gave up 4 bases and J gave up 0 bases; unmatched junction bases: 13. The germline V gene encodes CDR1 SEHNR and CDR2 FQNEAQ (reference sequence). The CDR3 here is CASSSGISSGKSSYEQYF. CDR3 nucleotide sequence: TGTGCCAGCAGCTCCGGCATTTCTAGCGGGAAGAGCTCCTACGAGCAGTACTTC.

V gene TRBV2 combines with J gene TRBJ2-7, with 7 bases aligning to TRBD1. Looked up from germline, CDR1 is SNHLY and CDR2 is FYNNEI. Unmatched junction bases numbered 2, after V lost 2 bases and J lost 1 base. The CDR3 runs to 14 residues. The CDR3 DNA reads TGTGCCAGCAGTGAAACAGGGGCTTCCTACGAGCAGTACTTC. Translation gives CASSETGASYEQYF.

The V call is TRBV5-1, the J call TRBJ1-2; D is unresolved. This CDR3 comprises 13 residues. Germline V lookup: CDR1 SGHRS, CDR2 YFSETQ. V lost 1 base to trimming and J lost 8 bases, with 12 bases between them. As DNA, the CDR3 is TGCGCCAGCAGCTTGCAGCCGGGTTCCGGCTACACCTTC. Residues: CASSLQPGSGYTF.

Remarks on this clone: The sample contains more than one DNA sequence encoding this CDR3. The chain combines TRBV27 with TRBJ2-1; D may be TRBD1 (6 bases). V was trimmed by 3 bases and J by 7 bases, leaving 10 bases between them. The germline CDR1 and CDR2 sequences are MNHEY and SMNVEV (reference sequence). The CDR3 consists of 13 residues. The CDR3 DNA sequence: TGTGCCAGCAGTTTCAACAGGGTGAATGAGCAGTTCTTC. This sequence encodes CASSFNRVNEQFF.

The rearrangement links TRBV7-9 to TRBJ1-6; possible D gene TRBD1, 5 bases. V dropped 4 bases and J dropped 6 bases, with 7 bases sitting between them. CDR1 is SEHNR and CDR2 is FQNEAQ in the germline V gene (reference sequence). CDR3 length: 13 residues. CDR3 nucleotide sequence: TGTGCCAGCAGCTCTGACAGTAATTCACCCCTCCACTTT. Translated: CASSSDSNSPLHF.

The rearrangement joins TRBV7-9 to TRBJ2-1, with TRBD2 identical over 13 bases. This CDR3 region has 14 residues. Looked up from germline, CDR1 is SEHNR and CDR2 is FQNEAQ (reference sequence). V was pared by 8 bases and J by 4 bases, with 2 bases of the junction left unmatched. CDR3: CASATSGGYNEQFF. The CDR3 bases are TGTGCCAGCGCGACTAGCGGGGGGTACAATGAGCAGTTCTTC.

This clone was seen once. The V gene is TRBV9, the J gene TRBJ2-3, with TRBD1 as a possible D gene (6 bases). The CDR3 length is 15 residues. V was clipped by 4 bases and J by 0 bases, with 12 bases between them. Germline assignment: CDR1 SGDLS and CDR2 YYNGEE. CDR3 loop: CASSHGQSSTDTQYF. The CDR3, as DNA: TGTGCCAGCAGCCACGGACAGTCAAGCACAGATACGCAGTATTTT.

This clone was counted only a few times. The rearrangement joins TRBV5-4 to TRBJ1-2; D is ambiguous. Trimming removed 4 bases at V and 6 bases at J, with 13 bases between. The CDR3 extends over 13 amino acids. Germline CDR1 reads SGHNT; CDR2 reads YYREEE (reference sequence). The CDR3 sequence is CASSPLRDDGYTF. The CDR3 DNA sequence: TGTGCCAGCAGCCCCCTCCGGGATGATGGCTACACCTTC.

This clone occurred a few times. The chain has TRBV2 and TRBJ2-7; TRBD2 is a possible D gene (7 bases). V was trimmed by 7 bases and J by 2 bases, leaving 12 bases between them. The CDR3 has 13 amino acids. Germline CDR1 SNHLY, CDR2 FYNNEI. The CDR3 region has the DNA TGTGCCAGCACCGGGGGGCAGACCTACGAGCAGTACTTC. The encoded protein is CASTGGQTYEQYF. The whole variable domain, remainder taken from reference TRBV2 and TRBJ2-7, is EPEVTQTPSHQVTQMGQEVILRCVPISNHLYFYWYRQILGQKVEFLVSFYNNEISEKSEIFDDQFSVERPDGSNFTLKIRSTKLEDSAMYFCASTGGQTYEQYFGPGTRLTVT.

The chain recombines TRBV6-5 with TRBJ2-1; possibly TRBD2 for D (6 bases). V was shortened by 5 bases and J by 5 bases, with 16 bases between the two germline ends. CDR3 length: 15 amino acids. CDR1 is MNHEY and CDR2 is SVGAGI in the germline V gene. CDR3 DNA sequence: TGTGCCAGCAGTCCACTAGCCGGAACAAACAATGAGCAGTTCTTC. Its translation is CASSPLAGTNNEQFF.

The gene calls are TRBV7-9 and TRBJ2-5; D call uncertain. Germline values: CDR1 SEHNR, CDR2 FQNEAQ (reference sequence). Trimming took 5 bases from V and 4 from J, leaving 14 bases between them. CDR3 size: 14 residues. The CDR3 coding sequence is TGTGCCAGCAGCGGAAACTGGGCAAGAGAGACCCAGTACTTC. Protein product: CASSGNWARETQYF.

The rearrangement links TRBV19 to TRBJ1-5; the match to TRBD1 covers 8 bases. V shed 5 bases and J 1 base; nucleotides not matched to a gene: 4. Germline V CDR1 and CDR2: LNHDA, SQIVND (reference sequence). The CDR3 spans 15 residues. The CDR3 nucleotides are TGTGCCAGTAGTCCGGGACAGGCAAGCAATCAGCCCCAGCATTTT. Protein product: CASSPGQASNQPQHF.

The rearrangement links TRBV11-2 to TRBJ2-3; 10 bases agree with TRBD2. CDR1 SGHAT and CDR2 FQNNGV come from the germline V gene. V was clipped by 6 bases and J by 5 bases; unmatched bases: 8. The CDR3 is 15 residues long. CDR3 region: CASSRAGGHGDTQYF. The CDR3 nucleotides are TGTGCCAGCAGTCGAGCGGGAGGGCATGGAGATACGCAGTATTTT.

The chain couples TRBV2 to TRBJ1-6; tentatively, D is TRBD1 (6 bases). Trimming pared 6 bases from V and 5 bases from J, leaving 11 bases between. CDR3 length: 14 amino acids. In germline, CDR1 is SNHLY, CDR2 FYNNEI. The CDR3 DNA sequence: TGTGCCAGCAGCCCGGACAGCCATAATTCACCCCTCCACTTT. Its translation is CASSPDSHNSPLHF.

This rearrangement joins TRBV5-6 to TRBJ2-5; 13 bases are a match to TRBD2. Germline V gene sequence: CDR1 SGHDT, CDR2 YYEEEE. V shed 4 bases and J 5 bases; nucleotides not matched to a gene: 8. The CDR3 extends over 16 amino acids. The CDR3 bases are TGTGCCAGCAGCGAGGGGACTAGCGGGGCTAGGGAGACCCAGTACTTC. Its protein product is CASSEGTSGARETQYF.

The V gene is TRBV11-2, the J gene TRBJ2-1; 7 nucleotides line up with TRBD2. The junction had 22 bases not matched to a gene; V was cut back by 4 bases and J by 7 bases. Germline V lookup: CDR1 SGHAT, CDR2 FQNNGV. CDR3 length: 19 residues. The CDR3 DNA reads TGTGCCAGCAGCTACGGGTCACTGGGTAGATCGCGGGGAGGGAATGAGCAGTTCTTC. This codes for CASSYGSLGRSRGGNEQFF.